This T cell receptor (beta chain) came from a study of blood T cell repertoires in COVID-19 (dated by TCRdb to the early 2020s). For the study in its entirety: Collaborator samples came from the United States, Italy and Spain and covered acute and convalescent phases of COVID-19. The prospective study material was composed of cDNA or gDNA derived from T cells, B-cell-depleted T cells, or PBMCs. The repertoires were made available in a free public database intended to serve as a resource for research on the immune response to SARS-CoV-2. Samples came from the ongoing ImmuneRACE study (first 160 participants) plus 1,254 subjects from 6 global collaborators. Nearly every sample came with metadata listing a de-identified subject ID, COVID-19 status, age in years and sex. HLA class I and class II types, where available, came from metadata supplied by the sample provider rather than from assay-based typing. The dataset comprised deeply sampled blood TCRbeta repertoires from subjects exposed to, actively infected with, or recovered from COVID-19.

Participants in the prospective study were aged 18 to 89 years, lived in 20 to 25 United States geographic areas, and enrolled through a virtual design. Cohort assignment in the prospective study relied on participant-reported clinical history from a screening survey and a study questionnaire. In the prospective study, mobile phlebotomists collected whole blood, serum and a nasopharyngeal or oropharyngeal swab from each participant. Participants in the prospective study had the option to provide additional blood draws and questionnaires over a roughly two-month period. Prospective study blood samples were shipped either frozen or at room temperature before DNA extraction. As regards this clone: No antigen is known for it. No per-base quality is available; no much larger clone lies one base away.

The CDR3 holds 15 amino acids from the cysteine to the phenylalanine. Only CDR3 DNA is held: 45 bases, read in frame from base 1. CDR1 is given as MNHEY and CDR2 as SVGAGI, both from the germline V gene. V is cut back by 8 bases and J by 4 bases, with 8 bases in the junction unmatched. Study-wide conclusions, independent of this receptor: How much clinical and demographic metadata was included differed by source and by participant, and the metadata was provided uncurated.

TCRbeta CDR3 regions were amplified from genomic DNA by means of the immunoSEQ Assay, a bias-controlled multiplex PCR. Concerning the study's data processing: Within the assay, amplification of reference gene primers was used to estimate how many nucleated cells each sample contained. To quantify the absolute abundance of each unique TCRbeta CDR3 rearrangement, sequence reads were collapsed and filtered. Productive Simpson clonality was computed per sample as the square root of Simpson's diversity index over productive rearrangements. The immuneACCESS repertoire file appears here via TCRdb, limited to in-frame rearrangements. These files lack a portion of the clones; in checked studies, under half of the deficit traces to unresolved V genes, and the cause of the others is not known. V, J and clone size derive from that table, while D and trimming were established from the DNA sequence. Here the sample has approximately 150,000 clones; over 75% occur a single time. About 5.3% of the sample is held by the ten biggest clonotypes.

Sequencing input: PBMCs or T cells enriched from blood (not recorded which). The V and J genes are TRBV6-5 and TRBJ2-1; 10 central nucleotides agree with TRBD2. This receptor was taken from a woman in her thirties or forties with acute COVID-19. Here the CDR3 is given as CASGPGTSEYNEQFF. DNA sequence: TGTGCCAGCGGTCCCGGGACTAGCGAATACAATGAGCAGTTCTTC.